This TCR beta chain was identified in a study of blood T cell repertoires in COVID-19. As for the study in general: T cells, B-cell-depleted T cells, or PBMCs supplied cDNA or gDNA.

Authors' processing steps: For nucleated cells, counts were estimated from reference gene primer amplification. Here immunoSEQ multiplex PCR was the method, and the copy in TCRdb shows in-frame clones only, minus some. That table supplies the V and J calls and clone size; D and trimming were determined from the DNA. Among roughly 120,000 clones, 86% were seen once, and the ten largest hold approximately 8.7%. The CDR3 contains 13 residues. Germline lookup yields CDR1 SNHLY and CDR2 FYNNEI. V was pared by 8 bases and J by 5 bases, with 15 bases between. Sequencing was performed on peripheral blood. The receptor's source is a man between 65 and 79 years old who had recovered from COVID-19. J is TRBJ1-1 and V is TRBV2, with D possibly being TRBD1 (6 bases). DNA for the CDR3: TGTGCCAGCGGCAAAAACAGGGCTACTGAAGCTTTCTTT. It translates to CASGKNRATEAFF.